The 20 T cell receptor beta chains reported below all come from one sample, sequenced in a study of response to subunit inactivated influenza vaccine. TCRdb reprocessed the RT-PCR reads via MiXCR and lists one record per CDR3 protein. This table has around 520,000 distinct CDR3 sequences, around 25% appearing once. Sequencing used CD4+ T cells sorted from PBMCs, obtained 5 to 6 days after vaccination. The receptors derive from a man over 45 who received an inactivated influenza vaccine.

The sample holds a few counts of this clonotype. The J gene is TRBJ2-1, the V gene TRBV11-2, with 7 bases fitting TRBD1. CDR1 and CDR2 from the germline V gene are SGHAT and FQNNGV. The CDR3 has 13 residues. After removal of 4 bases from V and 5 bases from J, the junction contained 2 bases not matched to a gene. CDR3 protein: CASSSDRHNEQFF. The CDR3 DNA reads as TGTGCCAGCAGCTCGGACAGGCACAATGAGCAGTTCTTC.

V usage is TRBV7-2 and J usage is TRBJ2-4, with D possibly matching TRBD2 (6 bases). CDR3 length: 14 residues. Germline-derived CDR1 and CDR2 are SGHTA and FQGNSA. V dropped 0 bases and J dropped 7 bases, with 10 bases sitting between them. In DNA, the CDR3 is TGTGCCAGCAGCTTAGCACAGAGCGGGAACATTCAGTACTTC. Amino acids: CASSLAQSGNIQYF.

The gene calls are TRBV7-2 and TRBJ2-1; TRBD2 matches at 8 bases. This CDR3 has 15 amino acids. V lost 6 bases, J lost 2 bases, and 6 bases stayed unmatched. From germline, CDR1 is SGHTA and CDR2 FQGNSA. DNA of the CDR3: TGTGCCAGCAGAACAGCGGGGGCCCCCTACAATGAGCAGTTCTTC. Protein product: CASRTAGAPYNEQFF.

The rearrangement uses TRBV2 and TRBJ1-2; D possibly corresponds to TRBD1 (5 bases). V gave up 6 bases and J gave up 8 bases, with 16 bases separating them. From germline, CDR1 is SNHLY and CDR2 FYNNEI. The CDR3 has 13 amino acids. CDR3 sequence: CASRIERGDGYTF. CDR3 bases: TGTGCCAGCAGGATAGAGAGGGGAGACGGCTACACCTTC.

This chain joins TRBV24-1 and TRBJ2-3; 10 nucleotides match TRBD1. The CDR3 has 15 residues. The trim removed 5 bases at V and 4 bases at J, leaving 5 bases unmatched. Germline V gives CDR1 KGHDR, CDR2 SFDVKD. DNA of the CDR3: TGTGCCACCAGTGGCCCCGGGACAGGGGCAGATACGCAGTATTTT. It is translated as CATSGPGTGADTQYF.

Turning to this clonotype: The junction departs from germline at one end; a sequencing error may be responsible. The V and J genes are TRBV7-7 and TRBJ2-5; possible D gene TRBD2, 5 bases. The CDR3 is made up of 14 amino acids. Germline-derived CDR1 and CDR2 are SSHAT and FNYEAQ (reference sequence). CDR3 sequence (DNA): TGTGCTAGCAGCCCGGGTTCGGGCGCGGGGACCCAGTACTTC. Protein product: CASSPGSGAGTQYF.

This clonotype has only one observation. The chain links TRBV2 to TRBJ2-1, with TRBD2 matching 9 bases. From germline, CDR1 is SNHLY and CDR2 FYNNEI. This CDR3 spans 14 amino acids. With V trimmed by 8 bases and J by 9 bases, 11 bases remained unmatched. CDR3 loop: CASGGRVLRGEQFF. CDR3 nucleotides: TGTGCCAGCGGCGGGAGGGTACTTAGAGGTGAGCAGTTCTTC.

The chain combines TRBV28 with TRBJ2-1; the D gene is possibly TRBD1 (7 bases). The CDR3 consists of 13 residues. The V and J ends lost 6 bases and 7 bases respectively, with 13 bases between them. The V gene's germline CDR1 is MDHEN and CDR2 SYDVKM. Here the CDR3 DNA reads TGTGCCAGCAGAAGCCAGGGGGGAAATGAGCAGTTCTTC. Protein product: CASRSQGGNEQFF.

The chain uses TRBV3-1 and TRBJ1-1, with 7 bases identical to TRBD1. Trimming removed 3 bases from V and 6 bases from J; junction bases left unmatched: 10. This CDR3 has 15 residues. The germline CDR1 and CDR2 sequences are LGHDT and YNNKEL (reference sequence). The DNA of the CDR3 is TGTGCCAGCAGCCACCGACAGGGAGTAAGGTCTGAAGCTTTCTTT. Residues: CASSHRQGVRSEAFF.

This clonotype has just a few counts. This chain joins TRBV20-1 and TRBJ2-3; 10 bases fit TRBD2. The germline CDR1 and CDR2 sequences are DFQATT and SNEGSKA (reference sequence). Losses at the gene ends were 1 base for V and 4 bases for J; bases not matched to a gene: 2. The CDR3 extends over 14 amino acids. The chain's CDR3 is CSARGTSGSDTQYF. The CDR3 nucleotides are TGCAGTGCTAGAGGGACTAGCGGCTCAGATACGCAGTATTTT.

This chain joins TRBV15 and TRBJ1-5; D unresolved. The CDR3 contains 12 residues. V gave up 1 base and J gave up 7 bases, with 5 bases separating them. Germline V gene data show CDR1 as LNHNV and CDR2 as YYDKDF (reference sequence). The CDR3 DNA reads TGTGCCACCAGCAGAGTAGGACAGCCCCAGCATTTT. Its protein product is CATSRVGQPQHF.

V usage is TRBV20-1 and J usage is TRBJ2-3, with a tentative D call TRBD2 (6 bases). Germline-derived CDR1 and CDR2 are DFQATT and SNEGSKA (reference sequence). The CDR3 spans 13 residues. The V end was cut by 6 bases, the J end by 4 bases, with 14 bases between. CDR3 amino acids: CSAATLAADTQYF. In DNA form, the CDR3 reads TGCAGTGCCGCGACACTAGCTGCAGATACGCAGTATTTT.

Only one count was recorded for this clonotype. Germline is not matched at one junction end, which may reflect a read error. This sequence joins TRBV10-3 and TRBJ2-3; maybe TRBD2 (5 bases). The CDR3 totals 14 residues. CDR1 is ENHRY, CDR2 SYGVKD, per germline. DNA for the CDR3: TGTGCCATCAGTGAGTCGACTACTACAGATACGCAGTGTTTT. This translates into CAISESTTTDTQCF.

There are a few counts of this clonotype. The V and J genes are TRBV29-1 and TRBJ2-7, with TRBD1 as a possible D gene (6 bases). The V gene lost 8 bases and the J gene lost 2 bases, with 19 bases spanning the gap. The CDR3 has 14 amino acids. CDR1 and CDR2 from the germline V gene are SQVTM and ANQGSEA. The CDR3 DNA reads as TGCAGCCCGGGGACATGGCAAATTACCTACGAGCAGTACTTC. Translation gives CSPGTWQITYEQYF.

The table lists this clonotype with a few counts. J is TRBJ2-1 and V is TRBV20-1, with D perhaps matching TRBD1 or TRBD2 (5 bases each). Deletions cut 6 bases from V and 5 bases from J, with 20 bases between. Germline assignment: CDR1 DFQATT and CDR2 SNEGSKA (reference sequence). This CDR3 contains 15 residues. This CDR3 reads CSAGAFGGPDNEQFF. CDR3 DNA: TGCAGTGCGGGCGCGTTTGGGGGTCCAGACAATGAGCAGTTCTTC.

The genes are TRBV5-4 and TRBJ2-1; D gene uncertain. Looked up from germline, CDR1 is SGHNT and CDR2 is YYREEE (reference sequence). Trimming cost V 4 bases and J 0 bases, with 11 bases left between them. This CDR3 comprises 15 residues. Here the CDR3 reads CASSIDSRSYNEQFF. CDR3 coding DNA: TGTGCCAGCAGCATCGACTCTCGCTCCTACAATGAGCAGTTCTTC.

This clonotype was found a few times. V gene TRBV20-1 combines with J gene TRBJ2-3; 9 bases align to TRBD2. Germline CDR1 and CDR2: DFQATT and SNEGSKA (reference sequence). V was pared by 4 bases and J by 4 bases, with 9 bases of the junction left unmatched. The CDR3 contains 15 residues. The CDR3 DNA is TGCAGTGCTACCGCCGGGACTAGCACGGCAGATACGCAGTATTTT. Protein: CSATAGTSTADTQYF.

This clonotype was detected only a few times. The CDR3 DNA follows: TGTGCCAGCAGCAAGACAGGGGGCCTCTCACCCCTCCACTTT. This translates into CASSKTGGLSPLHF. This sequence joins TRBV12-3 or TRBV12-4 and TRBJ1-6; 10 bases are shared with TRBD1. The V gene end was trimmed by 6 bases and the J gene end by 10 bases; junction bases not matched to a gene: 6. The CDR3 loop spans 14 amino acids.

The chain uses TRBV24-1 and TRBJ2-1; D is unresolved. Germline lookup yields CDR1 KGHDR and CDR2 SFDVKD. The CDR3 extends over 13 amino acids. The V end lost 1 base, the J end lost 7 bases, and 7 bases lay between the germline ends. CDR3 sequence (DNA): TGTGCCACCAGTGATTTCTCAGGTAATGAGCAGTTCTTC. It encodes CATSDFSGNEQFF.

The V and J genes are TRBV20-1 and TRBJ2-3; a possible D gene is TRBD2 (5 bases). CDR1 and CDR2 (germline): DFQATT, SNEGSKA (reference sequence). CDR3 size: 14 residues. Trimming pared 5 bases from V and 2 bases from J, leaving 14 bases between. CDR3 protein: CSALATAITDTQYF. The CDR3, as DNA: TGCAGTGCTTTAGCGACTGCTATCACAGATACGCAGTATTTT.